This T cell receptor (beta chain) was documented in a study of human T cells and chemical hapten exposure. For the study at large: Sensitization involved placing 2% DPC onto a 2 cm by 2 cm region of upper inner arm skin.

Only a few counts were recorded for this clonotype. Antigen specificity is unknown. General study points: Sensitizing with DPC caused no change in TCRs above 1 in 1000 frequency. Donors, who had alopecia, may show an immune response that differs from healthy people's.

One entry per CDR3 protein results from TCRdb running MiXCR on the RACE reads. This sample has some 96,000 distinct CDR3 sequences, with about 9.3% found just once. Documented time point: patch test 2, 6 weeks after DPC sensitization. The treatment denotes: therapeutic diphenylcyclopropenone sensitization with weekly scalp DPC. Alopecia patients deemed DPC-suitable, aged 18 to 70, excluding pregnancy. Deletions cut 5 bases from V and 2 bases from J, with 14 bases between. Germline V CDR1 and CDR2: SEHNR, FQNEAQ (reference sequence). The CDR3 loop spans 15 amino acids. This clonotype was obtained from a woman aged 40 to 50 with alopecia areata. Some clones in this sample may be carry-over from other donors' samples. The specimen comprised whole blood, sampled in connection with sensitization to the hapten diphenylcyclopropenone (DPC). This chain joins TRBV7-9 and TRBJ2-3; D is uncertain. The CDR3 DNA reads TGTGCCAGCAGCCGAACTGACCTAACCACAGATACGCAGTATTTT. It translates to CASSRTDLTTDTQYF. The entire variable domain, with the rest obtained from reference TRBV7-9 and TRBJ2-3, is as follows: DTGVSQNPRHKITKRGQNVTFRCDPISEHNRLYWYRQTLGQGPEFLTYFQNEAQLEKSRLLSDRFSAERPKGSFSTLEIQRTEQGDSAMYLCASSRTDLTTDTQYFGPGTRLTVL.